Each of the 32 T cell receptor beta chains below was sequenced from the same sample in a study of T cell responses to AZD1222 COVID-19 vaccine. TCRdb keeps only in-frame clones here, not all; method: immunoSEQ multiplex PCR. The table includes about 120,000 clones, around nine tenths detected once. This sample comprised peripheral blood, obtained on day 0 of AZD1222 vaccination. These receptors came from an adult in good health.

The rearrangement links TRBV5-1 to TRBJ2-6; the match to TRBD1 covers 7 bases. The germline CDR1 and CDR2 sequences are SGHRS and YFSETQ. The trim removed 3 bases at V and 0 bases at J, leaving 6 bases unmatched. The CDR3 is 17 residues long. CDR3 DNA: TGCGCCAGCAGCTGGGACAGCGTGACCTCTGGGGCCAACGTCCTGACTTTC. This sequence encodes CASSWDSVTSGANVLTF.

The rearrangement uses TRBV6-1 and TRBJ2-7; weak D call: TRBD1 (6 bases). This CDR3 has 16 amino acids. CDR1 is MNHNS and CDR2 is SASEGT in the germline V gene. Trimming removed 2 bases at V and 4 bases at J, with 18 bases between. CDR3 protein: CASSEPGGGGGYEQYF. The CDR3 nucleotides are TGTGCCAGCAGTGAACCGGGTGGGGGCGGTGGATACGAGCAGTACTTC.

This chain joins TRBV9 and TRBJ1-3, with D maybe TRBD1 (5 bases). Germline values: CDR1 SGDLS, CDR2 YYNGEE. There are 15 residues in the CDR3. With 0 bases removed from V and 3 bases from J, the gap between germline ends came to 10 bases. The CDR3 here is CASSVAGGDGNTIYF. DNA of the CDR3: TGTGCCAGCAGCGTAGCTGGGGGAGATGGAAACACCATATATTTT.

The chain links TRBV7-3 to TRBJ1-2, with 9 bases aligning to TRBD1. After removal of 6 bases from V and 5 bases from J, the junction contained 10 bases not matched to a gene. The CDR3 extends over 15 amino acids. The germline V gene encodes CDR1 SGHTA and CDR2 FQGTGA. The chain's CDR3 is CASSPGTGTPYGYTF. The CDR3, as DNA: TGTGCCAGCAGTCCCGGGACAGGGACCCCATATGGCTACACCTTC.

In nucleotides, the CDR3 is TGCGCCAGCAGCTTGGGACAGGGGCCTGGAAACACCATATATTTT. Encoded protein: CASSLGQGPGNTIYF. The J gene is TRBJ1-3, the V gene TRBV5-1, with 8 bases identical to TRBD1. Trimming removed 0 bases from V and 2 bases from J; junction bases left unmatched: 1. Germline loops: CDR1 SGHRS, CDR2 YFSETQ. The CDR3 length is 15 residues.

The chain carries TRBV2 and TRBJ2-7; 9 bases line up with TRBD2. The CDR3 has 16 residues. The V gene end was trimmed by 4 bases and the J gene end by 2 bases; junction bases not matched to a gene: 9. CDR1 is SNHLY and CDR2 is FYNNEI in the germline V gene. The CDR3 region is CASSGFRTSAAYEQYF. The CDR3, as DNA: TGTGCCAGCAGTGGGTTTCGGACTAGCGCGGCCTACGAGCAGTACTTC.

This clone was seen once. The gene calls are TRBV18 and TRBJ1-3, with no clear D. Trimming shortened V by 2 bases and J by 0 bases, and 14 bases separated the two germline ends. Germline V CDR1 and CDR2: KGHSH, LQKENI. This CDR3 contains 17 residues. CDR3 residues: CASSPYEARSSGNTIYF. The CDR3 DNA follows: TGTGCCAGCTCACCATATGAGGCGCGGAGCTCTGGAAACACCATATATTTT.

Points on this clone: One end of the junction is discordant with germline, which a read error may explain. V usage is TRBV6-5 and J usage is TRBJ1-4; TRBD1 might be the D (6 bases). The CDR3 consists of 15 residues. Germline V gene lookup returns CDR1 MNHEY and CDR2 SVGAGI. The CDR3: CASKGSGTTNEKLFF. The CDR3, as DNA: TGTGCCAGCAAGGGCTCCGGGACAACGAATGAAAAACTGTTTTTT.

The V gene is TRBV7-9, the J gene TRBJ1-5, with TRBD1 matching over 9 bases. CDR1 and CDR2 (germline): SEHNR, FQNEAQ (reference sequence). This CDR3 contains 16 residues. V was clipped by 2 bases and J by 3 bases; unmatched bases: 5. The CDR3 sequence is CASSLTGTGHNQPQHF. For the CDR3, the DNA is TGTGCCAGCAGCTTAACCGGGACAGGGCACAATCAGCCCCAGCATTTT.

J is TRBJ2-5 and V is TRBV12-3 or TRBV12-4; 7 positions match TRBD1. The CDR3 is 13 amino acids. V lost 3 bases to trimming and J lost 3 bases; unmatched junction nucleotides: 1. CDR3: CASSLGTEETQYF. For the CDR3, the DNA is TGTGCCAGCAGTTTGGGGACAGAAGAGACCCAGTACTTC.

The chain links TRBV19 to TRBJ1-2, with D possibly matching TRBD1 (5 bases). Trimming cost V 6 bases and J 4 bases, with 12 bases left between them. CDR1 and CDR2 (germline): LNHDA, SQIVND (reference sequence). The CDR3 spans 13 residues. In DNA, the CDR3 is TGTGCCAGTAGCGGGACGGACGTCTATGGCTACACCTTC. Protein sequence: CASSGTDVYGYTF. Combining the CDR3 with reference TRBV19 and TRBJ1-2 gives the whole variable domain DGGITQSPKYLFRKEGQNVTLSCEQNLNHDAMYWYRQDPGQGLRLIYYSQIVNDFQKGDIAEGYSVSREKKESFPLTVTSAQKNPTAFYLCASSGTDVYGYTFGSGTRLTVV.

This clone occurred once. V is TRBV28 and J is TRBJ1-1; D ambiguous. The V end was cut by 3 bases, the J end by 1 base, with 9 bases between. CDR1 MDHEN and CDR2 SYDVKM come from the germline V gene. The CDR3 has 14 amino acids. CDR3 DNA: TGTGCCAGCAGTTTGGAGGCGACGAACACTGAAGCTTTCTTT. This gives the protein CASSLEATNTEAFF.

This chain links TRBV27 with TRBJ1-2; 11 nucleotides line up with TRBD1. The trim removed 3 bases at V and 7 bases at J, leaving 7 bases unmatched. From germline, CDR1 is MNHEY and CDR2 SMNVEV (reference sequence). CDR3 length: 15 amino acids. The CDR3 DNA is TGTGCCAGCAGTTTGACCGGGACAGGGGGGGGTGGCTACACCTTC. Protein sequence: CASSLTGTGGGGYTF.

This clone was seen a single time. This chain links TRBV15 with TRBJ2-5; the D gene is possibly TRBD2 (6 bases). This CDR3 has 17 amino acids. Germline lookup yields CDR1 LNHNV and CDR2 YYDKDF (reference sequence). Trimming left V 0 bases short and J 1 base short, with 15 bases between. The CDR3 coding sequence is TGTGCCACCAGCAGAGATTATAGGAGGGCTACCCAAGAGACCCAGTACTTC. It yields the protein CATSRDYRRATQETQYF.

Regarding this clone: Compared with germline, one end of the junction differs, possibly owing to a read error. The chain joins TRBV24-1 to TRBJ1-4; perhaps TRBD1 as D (5 bases). The CDR3 runs 16 residues. Germline CDR1 is KGHDR and CDR2 is SFDVKD. CDR3 bases: TGTGCCACCAGTGATTTGGGCACTCTGGCGAGGGGAAAAACTGTTTTT. It encodes CATSDLGTLARGKTVF.

The chain has TRBV11-2 and TRBJ2-1; D possibly corresponds to TRBD2 (6 bases). The V gene's germline CDR1 is SGHAT and CDR2 FQNNGV. The CDR3 extends over 17 amino acids. V was clipped by 1 base and J by 0 bases, with 13 bases between them. The CDR3 loop reads CASSLVVAGYSYNEQFF. CDR3 nucleotides: TGTGCCAGCAGCTTAGTTGTTGCGGGATACTCCTACAATGAGCAGTTCTTC.

The V and J genes are TRBV7-3 and TRBJ1-1, with 7 bases fitting TRBD1. This CDR3 spans 16 amino acids. The germline gives CDR1 SGHTA, CDR2 FQGTGA. J was trimmed by 6 bases and V by 7 bases; bases with no gene match: 17. DNA for the CDR3: TGTGCCAGCAATCGGACAGGCGACTTTTTAGGGCCTGAAGCTTTCTTT. Amino acid sequence: CASNRTGDFLGPEAFF.

The genes are TRBV27 and TRBJ1-2, with a tentative D call TRBD1 (5 bases). Per the germline V gene, CDR1 is MNHEY and CDR2 is SMNVEV (reference sequence). V was clipped by 3 bases and J by 6 bases, with 14 bases between them. This CDR3 spans 14 amino acids. CDR3 in amino acids: CASSFLSGYHGYTF. CDR3 nucleotides: TGTGCCAGCAGTTTTCTCTCAGGGTACCATGGCTACACCTTC.

This chain links TRBV21-1 with TRBJ2-7. TRBV21-1 corresponds to a pseudogene. The CDR3 covers 14 residues. This CDR3 is CASSKRRCSYEQYF. DNA for the CDR3: TGTGCCAGCAGCAAAAGACGATGCTCCTACGAGCAGTACTTC.

The rearrangement joins TRBV6-5 to TRBJ1-5, with 7 bases aligning to TRBD1. CDR1 MNHEY and CDR2 SVGAGI come from the germline V gene. This CDR3 has 14 amino acids. After removal of 3 bases from V and 6 bases from J, the junction contained 5 bases not matched to a gene. The CDR3 here is CASSYAGGSQPQHF. The CDR3 region has the DNA TGTGCCAGCAGTTATGCAGGGGGTAGTCAGCCCCAGCATTTT.

The chain combines TRBV7-9 with TRBJ2-1; 14 bases match TRBD2. Germline V gives CDR1 SEHNR, CDR2 FQNEAQ (reference sequence). The V segment lost 4 bases and the J segment 0 bases; nucleotides outside the gene matches: 2. The CDR3 has 17 amino acids. Written as DNA, the CDR3 is TGTGCCAGCAGCTGGACTAGCGGGGGGAGCTCCTACAATGAGCAGTTCTTC. As protein: CASSWTSGGSSYNEQFF.

The genes are TRBV18 and TRBJ2-7; tentatively, D is TRBD1 or TRBD2 (5 bases each). The V gene lost 3 bases and the J gene lost 1 base, with 10 bases spanning the gap. The CDR3 has 14 amino acids. Germline V CDR1 and CDR2: KGHSH, LQKENI. CDR3 nucleotides: TGTGCCAGCTCACCCGGGGCGTCGTCCTACGAGCAGTACTTC. Protein: CASSPGASSYEQYF.

CDR3 DNA sequence: TGTGCCAGCAGCTTCGGACTAGTGAGCTCCTACGAGCAGTACTTC. Protein product: CASSFGLVSSYEQYF. The chain is built from TRBV5-6 and TRBJ2-7, with 7 bases that match TRBD2. The trim removed 2 bases at V and 0 bases at J, leaving 5 bases unmatched. The germline V gene encodes CDR1 SGHDT and CDR2 YYEEEE. The CDR3 runs to 15 residues.

The chain has TRBV28 and TRBJ2-6; D remains ambiguous. There are 14 residues in the CDR3. With 3 bases removed from V and 0 bases from J, the gap between germline ends came to 3 bases. CDR1 is MDHEN and CDR2 is SYDVKM in the germline V gene. CDR3 protein: CASSFSSGANVLTF. The CDR3 DNA sequence: TGTGCCAGCAGTTTCTCCTCTGGGGCCAACGTCCTGACTTTC.

This clone was counted a single time. The V gene is TRBV15, the J gene TRBJ2-7; no firm D call. The V and J ends lost 4 bases and 2 bases respectively, with 12 bases between them. The CDR3 spans 14 residues. Germline CDR1 LNHNV, CDR2 YYDKDF (reference sequence). CDR3 sequence: CATSKGTEPYEQYF. The DNA for the CDR3 is TGTGCCACCAGCAAGGGAACCGAGCCCTACGAGCAGTACTTC. The full variable domain, with the rest looked up from reference TRBV15 and TRBJ2-7, is DAMVIQNPRYQVTQFGKPVTLSCSQTLNHNVMYWYQQKSSQAPKLLFHYYDKDFNNEADTPDNFQSRRPNTSFCFLDIRSPGLGDTAMYLCATSKGTEPYEQYFGPGTRLTVT.

The gene calls are TRBV5-1 and TRBJ2-7; 10 bases agree with TRBD1. V lost 6 bases to trimming and J lost 4 bases; unmatched junction nucleotides: 4. CDR1 and CDR2 (germline): SGHRS, YFSETQ. This CDR3 spans 13 amino acids. Here the CDR3 reads CASTRDRGYEQYF. The CDR3 DNA reads TGCGCCAGCACCCGGGACAGGGGTTACGAGCAGTACTTC. The variable domain in full, with the rest retrieved from reference TRBV5-1 and TRBJ2-7, is KAGVTQTPRYLIKTRGQQVTLSCSPISGHRSVSWYQQTPGQGLQFLFEYFSETQRNKGNFPGRFSGRQFSNSRSEMNVSTLELGDSALYLCASTRDRGYEQYFGPGTRLTVT.

The chain couples TRBV5-6 to TRBJ2-5; 7 nucleotides agree with TRBD1. V was clipped by 3 bases and J by 2 bases; unmatched bases: 7. The CDR3 is 15 residues long. Germline-derived CDR1 and CDR2 are SGHDT and YYEEEE. The CDR3 DNA reads as TGTGCCAGCAGCTCTACAGGGGCTGGACAAGAGACCCAGTACTTC. Translation: CASSSTGAGQETQYF.

The rearrangement links TRBV24-1 to TRBJ1-2; TRBD1 matches 9 bases. There are 14 residues in the CDR3. The germline V gene encodes CDR1 KGHDR and CDR2 SFDVKD. With V trimmed by 1 base and J by 5 bases, 1 base remained unmatched. CDR3 residues: CATSDFGTGYGYTF. The CDR3 coding sequence is TGTGCCACCAGTGATTTTGGGACAGGGTATGGCTACACCTTC.

This clone was seen only once. The chain couples TRBV7-2 to TRBJ2-7; TRBD1 or TRBD2 may be the D gene (5 bases each). There are 15 residues in the CDR3. Germline CDR1 SGHTA, CDR2 FQGNSA. V lost 7 bases and J lost 4, with 20 bases in between. The CDR3 reads CASTVTPGAKYEQYF. The CDR3 DNA sequence: TGTGCCAGCACCGTAACCCCCGGGGCAAAATACGAGCAGTACTTC.

This clone was detected once. An end of the junction does not agree with germline; a read error may underlie this. The gene calls are TRBV6-2 or TRBV6-3 and TRBJ1-5; maybe TRBD1 (6 bases). The CDR3 totals 18 residues. In germline, CDR1 is MNHEY, CDR2 SVGEGT. CDR3 region: CAISGRQGTPLGNQPQHF. CDR3 DNA: TGTGCCATCAGTGGGAGGCAGGGGACTCCCTTGGGCAATCAGCCCCAGCATTTT.

The genes are TRBV24-1 and TRBJ2-7; 8 bases line up with TRBD1. The CDR3 is 15 amino acids. J gave up 3 bases and V 2 bases, and 5 bases lay outside the gene matches. Germline V CDR1 and CDR2: KGHDR, SFDVKD. Here the CDR3 DNA reads TGTGCCACCAGTGATTCGACAGGGGTCGTCTACGAGCAGTACTTC. This sequence encodes CATSDSTGVVYEQYF.

With respect to this clone: Other DNA sequences within the sample encode an identical CDR3. The chain employs TRBV19 and TRBJ1-1; 7 bases align to TRBD1. V lost 7 bases and J lost 4; bases outside the gene matches: 6. Germline V lookup: CDR1 LNHDA, CDR2 SQIVND (reference sequence). CDR3 size: 13 residues. In nucleotides, the CDR3 is TGTGCCAGTACAAGACAGGGAGGCACTGAAGCTTTCTTT. Translated, it gives CASTRQGGTEAFF.